The 14 T cell receptor beta chains below come from one sample, sequenced in a study of shared clonotypes between healthy human individuals. Clones were sequenced by immunoSEQ multiplex PCR, and TCRdb holds only the in-frame ones, with some missing. The repertoire holds about 1 million clones, with roughly 75% as singletons. The specimen sequenced was memory CD4+ T cells sorted from blood. Stated subset: CD45RA-negative fraction. The origin of the receptors is a man aged 18 to 29 in good health.

This clone was seen only a few times. V gene TRBV9 combines with J gene TRBJ2-6; TRBD1 might be the D (6 bases). The CDR3 length is 17 residues. Trimming shortened V by 0 bases and J by 0 bases, and 10 bases separated the two germline ends. The germline V gene has CDR1 SGDLS and CDR2 YYNGEE. The CDR3 region is CASSVGTVHSGANVLTF. The CDR3 DNA sequence: TGTGCCAGCAGCGTAGGGACAGTGCACTCTGGGGCCAACGTCCTGACTTTC.

This clone was recorded once. Other DNA sequences from this sample encode an identical CDR3 as well. The chain is built from TRBV19 and TRBJ1-3, with D uncertain. The V and J ends lost 5 bases and 1 base respectively, with 6 bases between them. CDR3 length: 13 amino acids. Germline-derived CDR1 and CDR2 are LNHDA and SQIVND (reference sequence). CDR3 nucleotides: TGTGCCAGTAGTGAAGGGTCTGGAAACACCATATATTTT. Amino acid sequence: CASSEGSGNTIYF.

The CDR3 protein is CASSLGSVNGYTF. CDR3 nucleotides: TGTGCCAGCAGCTTAGGATCGGTTAATGGCTACACCTTC. J is TRBJ1-2 and V is TRBV7-2; no clear D. Per the germline V gene, CDR1 is SGHTA and CDR2 is FQGNSA. This CDR3 has 13 amino acids. Trimming pared 1 base from V and 6 bases from J, leaving 9 bases between.

This chain uses TRBV29-1 with TRBJ1-4; D call uncertain. Germline CDR1 reads SQVTM; CDR2 reads ANQGSEA. The CDR3 runs to 13 residues. The V gene lost 7 bases and the J gene lost 8 bases, with 17 bases spanning the gap. The CDR3 coding sequence is TGCAGCGGGCGTCTGGTCGGTGAGGAAAAACTGTTTTTT. Its protein product is CSGRLVGEEKLFF.

This chain uses TRBV28 with TRBJ1-6; weak D call: TRBD1 (6 bases). CDR1 is MDHEN, CDR2 SYDVKM, per germline. This CDR3 has 15 amino acids. Trimming left V 0 bases short and J 9 bases short, with 12 bases between. CDR3 loop: CASSLWGTKRSPLHF. DNA for the CDR3: TGTGCCAGCAGTTTATGGGGGACAAAACGTTCACCCCTCCACTTT.

CDR3 sequence reads: CASSLQAWGGETQYF. CDR3 in DNA: TGTGCCAGCAGCTTACAGGCTTGGGGGGGGGAGACCCAGTACTTC. The chain combines TRBV7-8 with TRBJ2-5; 7 nucleotides align to TRBD2. The ends lost 2 bases at V and 5 bases at J; junction bases unmatched: 8. CDR1 is SGHVS and CDR2 is FQNEAQ in the germline V gene. This CDR3 region has 15 residues. Supplemented by reference TRBV7-8 and TRBJ2-5, the full variable domain reads GAGVSQSPRYKVAKRGQDVALRCDPISGHVSLFWYQQALGQGPEFLTYFQNEAQLDKSGLPSDRFFAERPEGSVSTLKIQRTQQEDSAVYLCASSLQAWGGETQYFGPGTRLLVL.

This chain joins TRBV25-1 and TRBJ1-5, with a weak D call TRBD1 (5 bases). The CDR3 has 14 amino acids. With 1 base removed from V and 7 bases from J, the gap between germline ends came to 11 bases. The V gene's germline CDR1 is MGHDK and CDR2 SYGVNS. The CDR3 DNA sequence: TGTGCCAGCAGTGAATGGAGGGAGGGGCAGCCCCAGCATTTT. The encoded protein is CASSEWREGQPQHF.

CDR3 region: CSPGEGGEQFF. In DNA, the CDR3 is TGCAGCCCCGGGGAAGGTGGCGAGCAGTTCTTC. The rearrangement joins TRBV29-1 to TRBJ2-1; perhaps TRBD2 as D (5 bases). The CDR3 has 11 residues. V was trimmed by 8 bases and J by 10 bases, leaving 15 bases between them. Germline V gene data show CDR1 as SQVTM and CDR2 as ANQGSEA.

This clone came up a few times. V gene TRBV4-1 combines with J gene TRBJ1-6, with unresolved D. The V gene lost 2 bases and the J gene lost 5 bases, with 7 bases spanning the gap. The CDR3 is made up of 14 amino acids. Germline loops: CDR1 MGHRA, CDR2 YSYEKL. CDR3 nucleotides: TGCGCCAGCAGCCAAAGGTCGGATAATTCACCCCTCCACTTT. The encoded protein is CASSQRSDNSPLHF.

This clone was picked up many times. The gene calls are TRBV6-1 and TRBJ1-3; D gene unclear. Germline loops: CDR1 MNHNS, CDR2 SASEGT. The length of the CDR3 is 10 residues. V was trimmed by 3 bases and J by 9 bases, leaving 3 bases between them. The CDR3 spells CASSEGTIYF. CDR3 nucleotides: TGTGCCAGCAGTGAGGGCACCATATATTTT.

This clone showed up just once. The chain couples TRBV6-1 to TRBJ2-7; 7 nucleotides agree with TRBD1. Germline V lookup: CDR1 MNHNS, CDR2 SASEGT. Unmatched junction bases numbered 7, after V lost 6 bases and J lost 2 bases. The CDR3 has 14 amino acids. The CDR3 bases are TGTGCCAGCAGGGATCCGGGACAGCCCTACGAGCAGTACTTC. Translating gives CASRDPGQPYEQYF.

The chain recombines TRBV14 with TRBJ1-3; the D is unclear. The CDR3 is 15 amino acids. Germline V CDR1 and CDR2: SGHDN, FVKESK. Trimming took off 1 base at V and 0 bases at J, with 7 bases between the two ends. CDR3 in DNA: TGTGCCAGCAGCCAAGCGGGTATCTCTGGAAACACCATATATTTT. This encodes CASSQAGISGNTIYF.

The gene calls are TRBV18 and TRBJ1-2; D might be TRBD1 (5 bases). The germline gives CDR1 KGHSH, CDR2 LQKENI. The CDR3 runs to 14 residues. Trimming pared 3 bases from V and 1 base from J, leaving 9 bases between. CDR3 coding DNA: TGTGCCAGCTCACCCTCCAGGGATAACTATGGCTACACCTTC. Protein sequence: CASSPSRDNYGYTF. The whole variable domain, remainder taken from reference TRBV18 and TRBJ1-2, is NAGVMQNPRHLVRRRGQEARLRCSPMKGHSHVYWYRQLPEEGLKFMVYLQKENIIDESGMPKERFSAEFPKEGPSILRIQQVVRGDSAAYFCASSPSRDNYGYTFGSGTRLTVV.

The chain carries TRBV10-3 and TRBJ1-1, with TRBD1 matching over 7 bases. Germline V gene sequence: CDR1 ENHRY, CDR2 SYGVKD. V was clipped by 10 bases and J by 1 base; unmatched bases: 6. This CDR3 is built from 13 residues. CDR3 coding DNA: TGTGCCACCCGGACAGGAGAGAACACTGAAGCTTTCTTT. As protein: CATRTGENTEAFF.